This T cell receptor beta chain was retrieved from a study of Graves' ophthalmopathy and Graves' hyperthyroidism. Study-wide results and caveats: Blood also carried most expanded thyroid clonotypes exceeding 0.001 frequency.

Using RNA transcripts, the TCR beta CDR3 regions were amplified. Second-round multiplex PCR followed a first-round RT-PCR using HTBI primers. MiXCR was run by TCRdb on the multiplex PCR reads, yielding one entry per CDR3 protein. This sample yields a few hundred thousand distinct CDR3 sequences, of which just under 40% are seen a single time; about 4.1% belongs to the top ten. Worth noting for this clonotype: What it binds is not known.

From germline, CDR1 is SQVTM and CDR2 ANQGSEA. The CDR3 is 14 residues long. With 4 bases removed from V and 5 bases from J, the gap between germline ends came to 17 bases. Only newly diagnosed hyperthyroidism patients aged 18 to 65, with under 2 months' duration, were enrolled. Ineligible for inclusion were patients with other autoimmune diseases, uncontrolled infections, pregnancy or lactation. Diagnosis used clinical symptoms, serum thyroxine, TRAb, thyroid ultrasound and orbital computed tomography. The sequencing input was peripheral blood or thyroid tissue (not recorded which). The sequence came from an adult man with Graves' hyperthyroidism. The chain recombines TRBV29-1 with TRBJ1-2; unclear D gene. The CDR3 loop reads CSVGLAGVSYGYTF. Written as DNA, the CDR3 is TGCAGCGTTGGGCTAGCGGGAGTTTCATATGGCTACACCTTC.